This TCR beta chain was sequenced in a study of blood T cells in healthy people across ages. Overall study findings and caveats: Long-lived donors carried more naive CD4+ cells and greater diversity than aged donors. With age, beta diversity per million T cells declined roughly linearly, significantly by approximately 40.

The authors isolated at least 7 million PBMCs per sample. Total RNA, at least 5.5 micrograms per sample, came from PBMCs. The CDR3 totals 14 residues. Trimming took off 8 bases at V and 1 base at J, with 15 bases between the two ends. Per germline, CDR1 MNHEY and CDR2 SVGEGT. The second PCR ran roughly 6 to 11 cycles with a sample-barcoded 5' primer and J-beta primers. Via MiXCR, TCRdb re-called the 5' RACE reads, giving one row per CDR3 protein. The repertoire holds over 950,000 distinct CDR3 sequences, with under 40% as singletons. The sample holds a few counts of this clonotype. What it binds is not known.

The chain carries TRBV6-2 or TRBV6-3 and TRBJ2-7; tentatively, D is TRBD2 (5 bases). Sequenced sample: blood. The clonotype was recovered from a man aged 18 to 30 in good health. The CDR3 bases are TGTGCCAGCGGGTACAGCAAGCGGTCCTACGAGCAGTACTTC. Amino acid sequence: CASGYSKRSYEQYF.